Listed below are T cell receptor beta chains from one sample, sequenced in a study of blood T cell repertoires in COVID-19. Only in-frame clones appear in the TCRdb table, and some are missing; sequencing was by immunoSEQ multiplex PCR. The table has roughly 70,000 clones, 75% to 90% seen once; the top ten hold around 6%. Sequencing used peripheral blood. The receptors here all came from a man older than 75 with COVID-19, enrolled during active disease. CDR3s include the opening cysteine and the closing phenylalanine or tryptophan. Fields, in order: D gene, V gene, J gene, clone size, CDR3 protein. D genes are given only for firm matches. For some rows the clone size is stated as once, few or many, or as a class when expanded; others skip it.

D gene: NA
V gene: TRBV14
J gene: TRBJ2-3
clone size: NA
CDR3 protein: CASSPLTAYTQYF

D gene: NA
V gene: TRBV5-1
J gene: TRBJ2-1
clone size: NA
CDR3 protein: CASSLSEVAHFF

D gene: TRBD1
V gene: TRBV2
J gene: TRBJ1-2
clone size: few
CDR3 protein: CASSFRTGNYGYTF

D gene: NA
V gene: TRBV12-3/TRBV12-4
J gene: TRBJ1-5
clone size: NA
CDR3 protein: CASSPAGRQPQHF

D gene: NA
V gene: TRBV5-1
J gene: TRBJ2-2
clone size: NA
CDR3 protein: CASSLAGKRLNTGELFF

D gene: TRBD1
V gene: TRBV6-2/TRBV6-3
J gene: TRBJ2-3
clone size: once
CDR3 protein: CASSQIQGIFADTQYF

D gene: NA
V gene: TRBV5-1
J gene: TRBJ1-1
clone size: NA
CDR3 protein: CASSLGFRTEAFF

D gene: NA
V gene: TRBV5-4
J gene: TRBJ1-1
clone size: NA
CDR3 protein: CASSYTRKGDTEAFF

D gene: TRBD1
V gene: TRBV10-3
J gene: TRBJ2-3
clone size: NA
CDR3 protein: CAIKPGQSTDTQYF

D gene: NA
V gene: TRBV4-2
J gene: TRBJ1-6
clone size: NA
CDR3 protein: CASSLALGLRSGDSPLHF

D gene: TRBD1
V gene: TRBV6-5
J gene: TRBJ2-5
clone size: NA
CDR3 protein: CASSTQGYQETQYF

D gene: NA
V gene: TRBV18
J gene: TRBJ2-7
clone size: NA
CDR3 protein: CASSPPGLLYEQYF

D gene: NA
V gene: TRBV2
J gene: TRBJ1-6
clone size: NA
CDR3 protein: CASRPLWEDSPLHF